This paragraph reports one TCR beta chain. This clone was observed a few times. Its antigen is unknown. No much larger clonotype is one base removed from it; base qualities were not supplied. The data stem from a study of cytomegalovirus exposure and HLA in healthy donors (dated by TCRdb to about 2017). Context from the whole study: According to an earlier analysis of 550 to 700 of the donors, some 170 million T cells yielded 117 million unique TCR beta sequences and about 300 Gb of sequence data. Approximately 310 gigabases of sequencing data and approximately 85 million unique TCR sequences were included in an early release covering about 700 HLA-typed donors. The genetic ancestry cluster associated with self-reported Caucasian donors included 70% to 85% of the 398 genotyped donors. The study aimed to test whether signatures of past pathogen exposure could be identified by cataloging public T cell receptors. Using immunosequencing, the study profiled T cell repertoires from about 650 subjects and related those repertoires to cytomegalovirus serostatus. Along with the roughly 670-subject first cohort, a separate validation cohort of more than 90 different subjects was used. The study combined high-throughput TCR immunosequencing, statistical association of individual TCRs with disease status, and machine learning to predict cytomegalovirus infection status. A later analysis re-examined previously published TCR beta repertoires from roughly 720 donors and added high-resolution HLA genotyping to investigate patterns of TCR occurrence. In the later analysis, no new phenotypic data were used to find candidate immune exposures; instead, reliance was placed on TCR beta sequences and their occurrence across donors. An earlier analysis of around 580 of the donors used high-throughput TCR beta sequencing to judge whether each TCR beta V gene segment behaved as functional or pseudogenic. Donor age, sex, ethnicity and CMV serostatus were compiled together with the repertoire data. A later genetic analysis took genome-wide SNP genotypes for about three fifths of the 666 donors and used that subset as a discovery cohort. All discovery cohort repertoires had been generated on a single sequencing platform. Class I and class II HLA loci were covered by the typing at four-digit resolution. Typing coverage varied by locus: roughly 620-640 donors for A, B, C, DRB1 and DQB1; roughly 520 for DQA1; more than 600 for DPA1; under 490 for DPB1. About five DR-DQ haplotypes were handled as single units for association and clustering because linkage in the cohort was strong. Among roughly 370 genotyped donors of the cohort, an average of around 240,000 unique TCR beta nucleotide sequences were sequenced per donor, roughly a sixth of them non-productive.

The receptor library was made with the immunoSEQ multiplex PCR assay. A mixture of 60 forward primers for TCR Vbeta segments and 13 reverse primers for TCR Jbeta segments was used in the multiplex PCR. Amplification of the CDR3 region of rearranged TCR beta genes was performed with a multiplex PCR assay on genomic DNA. Amplified TCR beta libraries were sequenced as 87-base-pair reads on the Illumina HiSeq System. The authors' pipeline ran thus. A later analysis counted tens of millions of unique TCR beta chains across the 690 or so repertoires, and some 11 million of these chains were shared by at least two donors. Raw reads were error-corrected and collapsed into unique sequences with a nearest-neighbor algorithm that merged closely related sequences to remove PCR and sequencing errors. CDR3 sequences were aligned to IMGT reference sequences to assign V, D and J gene segments. Each retained sequence needed at least a six-nucleotide match to both a V gene segment and a J gene segment. Rearrangements were called productive when the CDR3 lacked stop codons and stayed in frame with V and J; all others were non-productive. Following IMGT convention, CDR3 was defined as the stretch from the second conserved V-encoded cysteine up to the conserved J-encoded phenylalanine. In an earlier analysis of approximately 590 of the donors, sequences lacking an unambiguous match to a single V gene segment were excluded. An earlier analysis of a few hundred of the donors called V segments functional above 56.7% productive rearrangements and segregating when the between-donor standard deviation exceeded 5%. A statistical classification framework was developed to diagnose cytomegalovirus status using the catalog of TCR beta chain sequences. In a later analysis, V and J genes were assigned by comparing TCR nucleotide sequences against IMGT/GENE-DB human TR gene sequences. In a later analysis, CDR3 sequences and most-parsimonious VDJ recombination scenarios were assigned using the TCRdist pipeline. A later analysis defined each TCR beta chain by its CDR3 amino acid sequence plus V-gene family, and excluded reads lacking a unique V-gene family. To address suspected cross-contamination and a sequencing artifact, a later analysis removed 592 highly shared, low-generation-probability nucleotide sequences. In a later analysis, a clonal expansion index for each public chain was calculated from normalized within-repertoire ranks of inferred template counts. In a later analysis, generation probabilities were computed using a VDJ recombination model fitted to out-of-frame rearrangements, and the results were checked against IGoR. Hypergeometric tests were used in a later analysis to score TCR-TCR, TCR-HLA and TCR-CMV co-occurrence, with a repertoire-size bias correction applied to the TCR pairs. False discovery rates were estimated in a later analysis by permuting HLA or CMV assignments 20 times. A later analysis grouped co-occurring TCRs with DBSCAN, adding TCRdist sequence similarity when clustering within HLA-allele-positive subsets. Repertoires with fewer than 30,000 or more than 120,000 public chains were left out of co-occurrence clustering, as were about 5 repertoires with anomalous nucleotide sharing. TCRdb re-hosts the immuneACCESS table, in-frame sequences only. Its copies lack some clones; in the studies checked, an unresolved V gene accounts for under half of them, and the cause for the rest is not known. V and J calls plus clone size are reproduced from that table; the DNA served to infer D and trimming. Present in this sample are just over 150,000 clones, over 75% of which were seen just once. Around 0.98% of the sample is in the top ten clones.

The cohort consisted of 666 healthy bone marrow donors. At the time of sampling, all cohort members were nominally healthy, though unrecorded immune exposures were likely present. The donor tested CMV seropositive and was one of the 289 seropositive cohort members. Each donor provided a peripheral blood sample, and peripheral blood mononuclear cells were used for TCR beta sequencing. The Qiagen DNeasy Blood Extraction Kit was used to extract genomic DNA from the blood cell samples. Study-level results and caveats: In this cohort, only TCR beta chains were sequenced, and detectable features were limited by the absence of alpha or paired-chain data. Strong co-occurrence of HLA alleles, especially DR and DQ, made assigning TCR associations to individual alleles difficult. Because some donors lacked HLA typing at each locus, the association tests relied only on the typed subset. Linkage disequilibrium might explain the correlated functional status among segregating V segments, but an unknown experimental factor could not be excluded. Immune exposure information for the cohort was limited to CMV serostatus. A further reported finding was that TCR beta sequences accurately predicted the HLA-A and HLA-B alleles for most subjects in the first cohort. In a later analysis, TCR association rates were found to vary across HLA loci, with the most associated TCRs seen for DRB1 alleles and the fewest for HLA-C alleles. The earlier analysis of around 600 of the donors excluded 15 to 20 rarely observed V segments, including chromosome 9 orphons, because counts were too low. Sequencing depth was assumed to be roughly uniform across donors in the presence/absence analyses, though that assumption may not hold. The authors suggested that the approach could potentially be generalized to other disease states and immunological phenotypes. A total of roughly 160 TCR beta chains were listed by the study as associated with cytomegalovirus. Several of the top co-occurrence clusters appeared to be linked to parvovirus B19, influenza, CMV and Epstein-Barr virus, according to a later analysis. In both the original and validation cohorts, the classifier was reported to diagnose cytomegalovirus status with high specificity and sensitivity. In a later analysis, HLA-associated TCR beta chains were found to be more clonally expanded and to have lower generation probabilities than equally common non-associated chains. Some IMGT-functional V segments, including TRBV6-2 and TRBV6-3, could not be distinguished by the 87-base-pair reads and were therefore excluded. Most TCR sequences were observed very rarely across donors, whereas some public TCRs were present in many individuals. Broadly in line with IMGT annotations, most TCR beta V segments showed up in productive rearrangements about 87% or about 30% of the time in an earlier analysis of around 600 of the donors. A few of the identified cytomegalovirus-associated TCR beta chains were confirmed in vitro to be specific for cytomegalovirus antigens. A group of highly shared sequence variants was considered likely to be a technical artifact of the sequencing pipeline. A later genetic analysis associated a missense DCLRE1C variant with V-gene and J-gene trimming of TCR beta chains, and an independent cohort replicated the association. Compared with the roughly 710-donor mean, donors in an Asian-associated ancestry cluster had fewer N-insertions in productive TCRs, according to a later genetic analysis. Specific HLA alleles were associated with 15,000 to 20,000 TCR beta sequences at a false discovery rate of 0.05 in a later analysis. In a later analysis, most CMV-associated TCR beta chains were found to appear HLA-restricted, with HLA associations seemingly driven largely by CMV exposure.

Trimming accounts for 4 bases at V and 1 base at J, while the number of junction bases matched to no gene is 10. The CDR3 contains 16 residues, cysteine and phenylalanine counted. The entry retains the CDR3 DNA only, 48 bases that are in frame from base 1. CDR1 MDHEN and CDR2 SYDVKM are derived from the germline V gene. The receptor was derived from a woman between 45 and 65 years old in good health and CMV-seropositive. The specimen sequenced was PBMCs. This chain joins TRBV28 to TRBJ2-7, with 7 junctional bases fitting TRBD1. The DNA reads TGTGCCAGCAGTTCTCCGTTCGGGACAGTTTCCTACGAGCAGTACTTC. Its protein product is CASSSPFGTVSYEQYF.